The 19 T cell receptor beta chains reported below all come from one sample, sequenced in a study of early T cells in non-severe SARS-CoV-2 infection. TCRdb redid the calling of the 5' RACE reads with MiXCR, one entry per CDR3 protein. Among around 50,000 distinct CDR3 sequences, roughly 5.9% were seen once, and the ten largest hold about 4.4%. Sample: whole blood. The receptors originated from an adult who was a healthcare worker with PCR-confirmed SARS-CoV-2 infection or an uninfected control (not recorded which).

This clonotype showed up many times. The CDR3 is CASQNRGLVSSYEQYF. As DNA, the CDR3 is TGTGCCAGCCAAAACAGGGGACTAGTCAGTTCCTACGAGCAGTACTTC. V gene TRBV12-3 or TRBV12-4 combines with J gene TRBJ2-7; D is perhaps TRBD2 (8 bases). This CDR3 has 16 residues. V lost 8 bases and J lost 1, with 21 bases in between.

This clonotype came up many times. The rearrangement links TRBV20-1 to TRBJ2-1; possible D gene TRBD2, 7 bases. Trimming removed 3 bases at V and 0 bases at J, with 15 bases between. The CDR3 sequence is 16 residues long. Germline V gene lookup returns CDR1 DFQATT and CDR2 SNEGSKA (reference sequence). The DNA for the CDR3 is TGCAGTGCTAGGGCTAGGGGGGGGAGCTCCTACAATGAGCAGTTCTTC. It is translated as CSARARGGSSYNEQFF.

This clonotype appeared a few times. V and J are TRBV12-5 and TRBJ2-3; tentative D call: TRBD2 (5 bases). V dropped 2 bases and J dropped 0 bases, with 9 bases sitting between them. CDR1 is LGHNT and CDR2 is FRNRAP in the germline V gene. The CDR3 spans 15 residues. Here the CDR3 reads CASGLSGISTDTQYF. CDR3 DNA sequence: TGTGCTAGTGGTTTGTCCGGGATTAGCACAGATACGCAGTATTTT.

In its sample, this clonotype was seen many times. The chain is built from TRBV7-9 and TRBJ2-3; 8 positions match TRBD1. Germline trimming cut 5 bases from V and 2 bases from J; bases unmatched to any gene: 6. Per germline, CDR1 SEHNR and CDR2 FQNEAQ (reference sequence). The CDR3 is 15 amino acids. CDR3 region: CASSPGQGSTDTQYF. The CDR3 nucleotides read TGTGCCAGCAGCCCCGGACAGGGTTCCACAGATACGCAGTATTTT.

The chain links TRBV12-3 or TRBV12-4 to TRBJ2-7; 7 bases align to TRBD1. The V segment lost 5 bases and the J segment 0 bases; nucleotides outside the gene matches: 7. The CDR3 extends over 15 amino acids. CDR3 DNA: TGTGCCAGCAGTCTCGCGGACAGGAGCTCCTACGAGCAGTACTTC. Protein product: CASSLADRSSYEQYF.

This clonotype was observed many times. V gene TRBV7-9 combines with J gene TRBJ1-2, with unresolved D. CDR1 SEHNR and CDR2 FQNEAQ come from the germline V gene (reference sequence). Trimming took 0 bases from V and 1 from J, leaving 9 bases between them. This CDR3 spans 15 amino acids. The CDR3 here is CASSLATNYNYGYTF. CDR3 nucleotide sequence: TGTGCCAGCAGCTTAGCTACGAACTATAACTATGGCTACACCTTC.

V usage is TRBV4-1 and J usage is TRBJ2-7, with D tentatively TRBD1 (6 bases). Trimming took 4 bases from V and 2 from J, leaving 15 bases between them. Looked up from germline, CDR1 is MGHRA and CDR2 is YSYEKL. CDR3 length: 15 residues. CDR3 in DNA: TGCGCCAGCAGCCCCTTGGCGACAGGTACCTACGAGCAGTACTTC. Translating it yields CASSPLATGTYEQYF.

This clonotype was recorded many times. The chain uses TRBV30 and TRBJ1-6; 7 bases match TRBD1. Losses at the gene ends were 5 bases for V and 7 bases for J; bases not matched to a gene: 5. The CDR3 totals 13 residues. CDR1 and CDR2 (germline): GTSNPN, SVGIG (reference sequence). CDR3 loop: CAWGDSGNSPLHF. The CDR3 DNA sequence: TGTGCCTGGGGGGACAGTGGGAATTCACCCCTCCACTTT. Full variable domain (missing parts from reference TRBV30 and TRBJ1-6): SQTIHQWPATLVQPVGSPLSLECTVEGTSNPNLYWYRQAAGRGLQLLFYSVGIGQISSEVPQNLSASRPQDRQFILSSKKLLLSDSGFYLCAWGDSGNSPLHFGNGTRLTVT.

The chain combines TRBV11-3 with TRBJ2-7; D tentatively reads TRBD1 or TRBD2 (5 bases each). Deletions cut 7 bases from V and 4 bases from J, with 14 bases between. In germline, CDR1 is SGHNT, CDR2 YENEEA. The CDR3 is made up of 13 amino acids. In DNA form, the CDR3 reads TGTGCCAGCAAACGGGACGGAGAGTACGAGCAGTACTTC. Protein product: CASKRDGEYEQYF.

Ten or more counts support this clonotype. The CDR3 bases are TGCAGTGCTAGAGTTCGGACCAACCAAGAGACCCAGTACTTC. This translates into CSARVRTNQETQYF. The chain combines TRBV20-1 with TRBJ2-5, with D uncertain. V dropped 1 base and J dropped 0 bases, with 9 bases sitting between them. Per germline, CDR1 DFQATT and CDR2 SNEGSKA (reference sequence). This CDR3 is built from 14 residues.

This clonotype was observed a few times. The chain has TRBV29-1 and TRBJ1-1; D gene uncertain. The CDR3 is made up of 11 amino acids. V dropped 2 bases and J dropped 0 bases, with 1 base sitting between them. Per the germline V gene, CDR1 is SQVTM and CDR2 is ANQGSEA. CDR3 sequence (DNA): TGCAGCGTTGAATTGAACACTGAAGCTTTCTTT. Its translation: CSVELNTEAFF.

This clonotype was counted many times. The V gene is TRBV12-3 or TRBV12-4, the J gene TRBJ1-5; D might be TRBD1 (5 bases). V lost 6 bases and J lost 6, with 15 bases in between. The CDR3 extends over 14 amino acids. CDR3 sequence (DNA): TGTGCCAGCAGGCCCGGCAGGGTAGGTCAGCCCCAGCATTTT. Translating it yields CASRPGRVGQPQHF.

This clonotype has ten or more counts. The rearrangement joins TRBV27 to TRBJ2-5, with D perhaps TRBD1 or TRBD2 (5 bases each). The length of the CDR3 is 15 residues. The V end was cut by 8 bases, the J end by 9 bases, with 25 bases between. Per the germline V gene, CDR1 is MNHEY and CDR2 is SMNVEV (reference sequence). CDR3: CASLPLGAAGVAQYF. The CDR3 DNA reads as TGTGCCAGCCTCCCCCTCGGGGCGGCCGGGGTGGCCCAGTACTTC.

At least ten counts were recorded for this clonotype. The V gene is TRBV5-1, the J gene TRBJ2-7, with 7 bases aligning to TRBD2. The CDR3 covers 15 residues. J gave up 2 bases and V 5 bases, and 10 bases lay outside the gene matches. The germline gives CDR1 SGHRS, CDR2 YFSETQ. CDR3 sequence (DNA): TGCGCCAGCAGGGATTCAAGCGGGACCCCCTACGAGCAGTACTTC. Translation: CASRDSSGTPYEQYF.

The rearrangement links TRBV27 to TRBJ2-1; no reliable D call. V was cut by 5 bases and J by 9 bases, with 20 bases left in between. The CDR3 length is 15 residues. In germline, CDR1 is MNHEY, CDR2 SMNVEV (reference sequence). The CDR3 spells CASSPNYGLAGEQFF. CDR3 bases: TGTGCCAGCAGTCCGAACTACGGTCTCGCTGGTGAGCAGTTCTTC.

This clonotype was detected only a few times. The rearrangement links TRBV5-1 to TRBJ2-3, with D uncertain. This CDR3 region has 14 residues. V lost 4 bases and J 6 bases, leaving 15 bases between the germline ends. Germline CDR1 is SGHRS and CDR2 is YFSETQ. CDR3 sequence: CASSTFGPRDTQYF. The CDR3 DNA follows: TGCGCCAGCAGCACTTTCGGTCCCAGGGATACGCAGTATTTT.

In its sample, this clonotype was seen many times. The chain has TRBV7-8 and TRBJ2-1; D possibly corresponds to TRBD2 (6 bases). Germline values: CDR1 SGHVS, CDR2 FQNEAQ. This CDR3 is 17 amino acids long. V lost 1 base and J 4 bases, leaving 17 bases between the germline ends. CDR3 loop: CASSLVLGGSAYNEQFF. CDR3 nucleotide sequence: TGTGCCAGCAGCTTAGTGCTCGGAGGGTCGGCTTACAATGAGCAGTTCTTC.

This clonotype was detected many times. The rearrangement links TRBV5-4 to TRBJ2-7, with D perhaps being TRBD1 or TRBD2 (5 bases each). CDR1 SGHNT and CDR2 YYREEE come from the germline V gene (reference sequence). This CDR3 contains 13 residues. Deletions cut 4 bases from V and 2 bases from J, with 10 bases between. CDR3 region: CASSLPGPYEQYF. The CDR3 bases are TGTGCCAGCAGCCTCCCGGGGCCCTACGAGCAGTACTTC.

The chain joins TRBV30 to TRBJ1-1; 9 nucleotides match TRBD1. Germline trimming cut 8 bases from V and 10 bases from J; bases unmatched to any gene: 11. This CDR3 comprises 12 residues. The germline V gene encodes CDR1 GTSNPN and CDR2 SVGIG (reference sequence). The CDR3, as DNA: TGTGCCGGAACAGGGGGCGCTTCTTCAGCTTTCTTT. It translates to CAGTGGASSAFF.